This T cell receptor beta chain was obtained from a study of T cell repertoires in ileal Crohn's disease. Generated by immunoSEQ multiplex PCR, the TCRdb table keeps only in-frame clones and is missing some. Of approximately 2,100 clones in the sample, about 73% were seen once. The J segment lost 0 bases and the V segment lost 5 bases, leaving 3 bases of the junction unmatched. Germline-derived CDR1 and CDR2 are MGHRA and YSYEKL. The CDR3 totals 17 residues. The sorted cells were lamina propria lymphocytes from surgical specimens, first isolated by density gradient. Sequencing used CD8+ T cells from ileum. The receptor's source is an adult with Crohn's disease. Some clones in this sample may be carry-over from other donors' samples. This chain joins TRBV4-1 and TRBJ2-2, with 13 bases that match TRBD2. The CDR3: CASSKGLAGSNTGELFF. CDR3 sequence (DNA): TGCGCCAGCAGCAAGGGACTAGCGGGGTCGAACACCGGGGAGCTGTTTTTT.